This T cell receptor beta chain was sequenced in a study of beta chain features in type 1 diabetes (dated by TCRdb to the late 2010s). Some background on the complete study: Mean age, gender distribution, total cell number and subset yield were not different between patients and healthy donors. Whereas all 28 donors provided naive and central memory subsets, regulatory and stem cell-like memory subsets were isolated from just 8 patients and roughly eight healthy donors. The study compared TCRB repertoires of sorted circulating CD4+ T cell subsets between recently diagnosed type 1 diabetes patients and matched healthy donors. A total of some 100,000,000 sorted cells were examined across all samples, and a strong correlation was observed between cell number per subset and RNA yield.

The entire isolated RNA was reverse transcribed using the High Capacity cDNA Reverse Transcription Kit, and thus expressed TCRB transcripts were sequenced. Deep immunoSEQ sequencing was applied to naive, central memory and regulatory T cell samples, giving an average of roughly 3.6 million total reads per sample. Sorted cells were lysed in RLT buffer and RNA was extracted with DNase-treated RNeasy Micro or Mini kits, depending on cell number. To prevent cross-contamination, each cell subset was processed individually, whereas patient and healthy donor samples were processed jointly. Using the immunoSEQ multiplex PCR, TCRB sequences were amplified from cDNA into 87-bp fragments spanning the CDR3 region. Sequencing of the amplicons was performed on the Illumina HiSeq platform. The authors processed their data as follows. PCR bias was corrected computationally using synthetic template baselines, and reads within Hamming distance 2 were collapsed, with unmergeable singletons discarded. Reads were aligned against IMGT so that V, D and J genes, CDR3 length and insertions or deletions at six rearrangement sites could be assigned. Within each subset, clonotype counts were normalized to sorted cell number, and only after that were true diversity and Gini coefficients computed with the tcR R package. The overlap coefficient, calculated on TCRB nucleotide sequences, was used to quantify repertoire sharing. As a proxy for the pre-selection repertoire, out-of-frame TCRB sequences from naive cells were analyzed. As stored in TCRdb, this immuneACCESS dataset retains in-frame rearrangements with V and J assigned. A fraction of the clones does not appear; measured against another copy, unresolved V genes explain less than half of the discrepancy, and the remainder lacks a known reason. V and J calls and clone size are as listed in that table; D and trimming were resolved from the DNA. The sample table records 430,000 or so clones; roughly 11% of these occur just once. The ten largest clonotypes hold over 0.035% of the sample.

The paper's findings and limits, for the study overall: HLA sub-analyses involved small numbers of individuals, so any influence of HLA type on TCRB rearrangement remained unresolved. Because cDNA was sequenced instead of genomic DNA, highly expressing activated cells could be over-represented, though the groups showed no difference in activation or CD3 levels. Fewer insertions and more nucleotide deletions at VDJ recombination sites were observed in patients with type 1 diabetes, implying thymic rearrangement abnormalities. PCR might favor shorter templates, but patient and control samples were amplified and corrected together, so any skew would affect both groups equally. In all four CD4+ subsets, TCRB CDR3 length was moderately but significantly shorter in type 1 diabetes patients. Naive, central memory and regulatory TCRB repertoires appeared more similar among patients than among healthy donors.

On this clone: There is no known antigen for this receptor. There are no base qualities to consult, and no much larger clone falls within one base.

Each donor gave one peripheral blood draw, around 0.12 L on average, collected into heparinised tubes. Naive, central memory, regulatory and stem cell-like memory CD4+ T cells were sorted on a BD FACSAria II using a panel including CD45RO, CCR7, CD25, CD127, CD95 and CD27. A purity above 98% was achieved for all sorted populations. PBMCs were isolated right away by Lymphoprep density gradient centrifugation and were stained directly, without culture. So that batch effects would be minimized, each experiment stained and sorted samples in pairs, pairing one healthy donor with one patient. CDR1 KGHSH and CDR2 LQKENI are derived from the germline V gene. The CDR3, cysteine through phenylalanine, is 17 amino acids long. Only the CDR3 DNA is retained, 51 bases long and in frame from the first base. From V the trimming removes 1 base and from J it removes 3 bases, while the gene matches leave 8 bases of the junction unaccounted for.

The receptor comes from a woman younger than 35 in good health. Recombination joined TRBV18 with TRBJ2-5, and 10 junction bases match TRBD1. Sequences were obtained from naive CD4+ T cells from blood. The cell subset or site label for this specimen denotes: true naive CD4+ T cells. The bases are TGTGCCAGCTCACCACTTGGCGGGACAGGGGTAAAAGAGACCCAGTACTTC. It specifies CASSPLGGTGVKETQYF.